Included here is one TCR beta chain sequence, with context. Template switching by 5'RACE produced TCR cDNA, adding a universal primer site and UMIs. Each CDR3 protein is one row after TCRdb ran MiXCR on the 5' RACE reads. The sample has 310,000 or so distinct CDR3 sequences; around 7% are singletons. This sample was included in a study of T cells after yellow fever vaccination. Study in general: It was SMART-Seq v4 Ultra Low Input that prepared the fractions with low cell numbers.

This specimen was PBMCs, taken 45 days after the first yellow fever vaccination. This clonotype originated in a young man who received the YFV17D yellow fever vaccine.

The CDR3 spells CASSFKTGLGYEQYF. The CDR3 DNA reads TGTGCCAGCAGCTTTAAGACAGGGCTAGGCTACGAGCAGTACTTC. The gene calls are TRBV11-2 and TRBJ2-7, with 7 bases that match TRBD1. With 3 bases clipped from V and 3 bases from J, the junction kept 8 bases outside the gene matches. The CDR3 covers 15 residues. In germline, CDR1 is SGHAT, CDR2 FQNNGV.